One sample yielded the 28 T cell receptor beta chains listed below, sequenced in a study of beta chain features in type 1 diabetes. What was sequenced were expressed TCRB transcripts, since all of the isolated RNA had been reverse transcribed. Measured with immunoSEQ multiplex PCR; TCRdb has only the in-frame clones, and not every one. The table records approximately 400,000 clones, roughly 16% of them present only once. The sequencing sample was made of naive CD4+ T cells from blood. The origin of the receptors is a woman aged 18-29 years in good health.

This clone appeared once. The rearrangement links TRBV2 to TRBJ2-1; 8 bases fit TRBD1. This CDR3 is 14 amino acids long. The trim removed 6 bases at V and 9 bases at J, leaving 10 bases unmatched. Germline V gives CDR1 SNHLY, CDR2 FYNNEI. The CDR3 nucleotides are TGTGCCAGCAGGGTAGGACAGGGTTTCAGTGAGCAGTTCTTC. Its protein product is CASRVGQGFSEQFF.

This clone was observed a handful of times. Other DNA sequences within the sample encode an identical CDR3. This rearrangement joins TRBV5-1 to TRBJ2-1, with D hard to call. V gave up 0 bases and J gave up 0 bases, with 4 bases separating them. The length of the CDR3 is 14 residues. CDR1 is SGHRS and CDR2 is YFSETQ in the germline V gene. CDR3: CASSLDSSYNEQFF. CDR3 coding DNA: TGCGCCAGCAGCTTGGACAGCTCCTACAATGAGCAGTTCTTC.

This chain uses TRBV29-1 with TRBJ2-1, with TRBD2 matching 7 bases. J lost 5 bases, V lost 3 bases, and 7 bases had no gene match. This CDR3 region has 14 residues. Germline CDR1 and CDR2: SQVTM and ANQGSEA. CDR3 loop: CSVDIGTKNNEQFF. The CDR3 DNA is TGCAGCGTTGACATTGGGACTAAAAACAATGAGCAGTTCTTC.

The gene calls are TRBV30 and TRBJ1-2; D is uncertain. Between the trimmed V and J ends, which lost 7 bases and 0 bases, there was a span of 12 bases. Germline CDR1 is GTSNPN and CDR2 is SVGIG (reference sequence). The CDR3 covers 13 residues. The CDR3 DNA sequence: TGTGCCTACGTGGCCGGGTCTAACTATGGCTACACCTTC. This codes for CAYVAGSNYGYTF.

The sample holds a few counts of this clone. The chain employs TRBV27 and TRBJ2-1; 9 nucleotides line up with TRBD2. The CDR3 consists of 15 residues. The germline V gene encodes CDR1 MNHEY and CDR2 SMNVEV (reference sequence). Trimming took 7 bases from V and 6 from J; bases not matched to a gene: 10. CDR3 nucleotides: TGTGCCAGCAAGGATAGCGGGAGCCTTCGCAATGAGCAGTTCTTC. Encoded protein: CASKDSGSLRNEQFF.

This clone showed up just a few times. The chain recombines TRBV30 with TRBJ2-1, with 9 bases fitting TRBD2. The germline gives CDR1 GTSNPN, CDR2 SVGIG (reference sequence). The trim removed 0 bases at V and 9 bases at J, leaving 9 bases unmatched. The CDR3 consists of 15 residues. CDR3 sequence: CAWSVGPSGVAEQFF. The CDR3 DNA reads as TGTGCCTGGAGTGTAGGTCCTAGCGGGGTTGCTGAGCAGTTCTTC.

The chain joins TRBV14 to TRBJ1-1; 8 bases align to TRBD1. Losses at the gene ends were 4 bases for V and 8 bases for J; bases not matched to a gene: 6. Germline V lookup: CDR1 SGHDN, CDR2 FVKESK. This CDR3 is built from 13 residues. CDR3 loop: CASSPGQGLEAFF. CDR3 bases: TGTGCCAGCAGCCCCGGACAGGGACTGGAAGCTTTCTTT.

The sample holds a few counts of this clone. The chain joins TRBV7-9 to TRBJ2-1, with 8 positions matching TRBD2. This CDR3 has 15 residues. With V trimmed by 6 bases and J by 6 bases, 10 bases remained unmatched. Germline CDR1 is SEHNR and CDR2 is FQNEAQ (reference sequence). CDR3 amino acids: CASSSGLVASNEQFF. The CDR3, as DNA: TGTGCCAGCAGTTCGGGACTAGTAGCTAGCAATGAGCAGTTCTTC.

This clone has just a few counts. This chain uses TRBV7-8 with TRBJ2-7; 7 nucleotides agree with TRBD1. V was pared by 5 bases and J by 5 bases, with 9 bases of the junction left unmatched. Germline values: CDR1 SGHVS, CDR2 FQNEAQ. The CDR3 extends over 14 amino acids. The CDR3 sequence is CASSPRQGRDEQYF. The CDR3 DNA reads TGTGCCAGCAGCCCTCGACAGGGAAGAGACGAGCAGTACTTC.

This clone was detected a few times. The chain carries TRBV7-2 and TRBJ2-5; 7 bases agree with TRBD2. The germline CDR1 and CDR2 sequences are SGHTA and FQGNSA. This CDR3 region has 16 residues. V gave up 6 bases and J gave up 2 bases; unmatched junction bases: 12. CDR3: CASSWRGQGGQETQYF. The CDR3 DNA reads TGTGCCAGCAGTTGGAGAGGTCAGGGAGGGCAAGAGACCCAGTACTTC.

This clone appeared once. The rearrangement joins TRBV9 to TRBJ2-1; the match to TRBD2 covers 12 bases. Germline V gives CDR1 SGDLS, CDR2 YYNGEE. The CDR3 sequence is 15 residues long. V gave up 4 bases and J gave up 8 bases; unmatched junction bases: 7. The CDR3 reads CASSPSGRAGDEQFF. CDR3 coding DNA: TGTGCCAGCAGCCCTAGCGGGAGGGCCGGGGATGAGCAGTTCTTC.

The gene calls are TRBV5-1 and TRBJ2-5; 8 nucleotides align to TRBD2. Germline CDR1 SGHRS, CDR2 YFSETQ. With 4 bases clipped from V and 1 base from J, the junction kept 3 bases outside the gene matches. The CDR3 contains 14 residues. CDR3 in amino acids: CASSPGGGQETQYF. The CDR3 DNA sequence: TGCGCCAGCAGCCCGGGGGGGGGCCAAGAGACCCAGTACTTC.

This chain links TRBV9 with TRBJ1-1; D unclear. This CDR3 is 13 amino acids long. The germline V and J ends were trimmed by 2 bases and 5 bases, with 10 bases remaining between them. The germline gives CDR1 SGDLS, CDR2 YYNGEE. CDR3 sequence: CASSVQEGTEAFF. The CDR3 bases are TGTGCCAGCAGCGTGCAGGAGGGAACTGAAGCTTTCTTT.

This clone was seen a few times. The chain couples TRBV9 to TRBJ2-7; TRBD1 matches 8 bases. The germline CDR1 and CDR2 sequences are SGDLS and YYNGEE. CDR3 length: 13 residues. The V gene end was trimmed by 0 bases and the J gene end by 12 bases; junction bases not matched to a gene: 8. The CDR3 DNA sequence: TGTGCCAGCAGCGTAGAGGAGGGGACAGGACTGTACTTC. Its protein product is CASSVEEGTGLYF.

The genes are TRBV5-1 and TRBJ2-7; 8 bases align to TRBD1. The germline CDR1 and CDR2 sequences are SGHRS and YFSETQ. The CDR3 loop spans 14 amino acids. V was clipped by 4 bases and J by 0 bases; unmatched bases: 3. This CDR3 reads CASSPGQDSYEQYF. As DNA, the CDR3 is TGCGCCAGCAGCCCGGGACAGGACTCCTACGAGCAGTACTTC.

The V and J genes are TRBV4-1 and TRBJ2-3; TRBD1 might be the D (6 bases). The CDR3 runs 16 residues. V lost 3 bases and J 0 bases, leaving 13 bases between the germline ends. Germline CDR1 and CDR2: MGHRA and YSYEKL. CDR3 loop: CASSQGGQPSTDTQYF. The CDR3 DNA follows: TGCGCCAGCAGCCAGGGCGGACAGCCCAGCACAGATACGCAGTATTTT.

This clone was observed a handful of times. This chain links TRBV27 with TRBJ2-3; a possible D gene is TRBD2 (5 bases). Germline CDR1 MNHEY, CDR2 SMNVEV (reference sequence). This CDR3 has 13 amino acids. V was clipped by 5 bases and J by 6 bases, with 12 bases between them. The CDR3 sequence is CASSRTGPDTQYF. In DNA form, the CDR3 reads TGTGCCAGCAGTCGGACTGGCCCGGATACGCAGTATTTT.

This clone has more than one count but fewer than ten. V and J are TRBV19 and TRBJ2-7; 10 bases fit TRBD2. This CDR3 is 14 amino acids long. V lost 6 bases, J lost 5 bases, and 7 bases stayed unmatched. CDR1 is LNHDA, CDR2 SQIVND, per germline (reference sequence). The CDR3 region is CASSTGTSVDEQYF. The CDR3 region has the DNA TGTGCCAGTAGCACCGGGACTAGCGTCGACGAGCAGTACTTC.

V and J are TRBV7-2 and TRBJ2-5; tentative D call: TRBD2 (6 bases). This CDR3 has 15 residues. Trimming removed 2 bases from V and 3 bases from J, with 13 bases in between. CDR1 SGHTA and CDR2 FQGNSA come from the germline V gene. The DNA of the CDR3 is TGTGCCAGCAGCTTAAACGGGAGAAGGGAAGAGACCCAGTACTTC. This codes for CASSLNGRREETQYF.

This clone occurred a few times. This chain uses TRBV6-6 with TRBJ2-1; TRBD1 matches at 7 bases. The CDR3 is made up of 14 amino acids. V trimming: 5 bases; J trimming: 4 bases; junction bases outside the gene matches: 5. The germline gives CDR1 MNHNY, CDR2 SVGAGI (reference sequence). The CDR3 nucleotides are TGTGCCAGCAGTACGGGACAGACATACAATGAGCAGTTCTTC. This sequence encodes CASSTGQTYNEQFF.

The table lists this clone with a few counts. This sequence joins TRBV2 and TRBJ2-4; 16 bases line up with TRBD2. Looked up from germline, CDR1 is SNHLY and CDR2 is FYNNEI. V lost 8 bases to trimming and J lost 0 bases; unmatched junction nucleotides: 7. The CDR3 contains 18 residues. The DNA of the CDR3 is TGTGCCAGCGCTTCGGGACTAGCGGGAGGGCTAGCCAAAAACATTCAGTACTTC. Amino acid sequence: CASASGLAGGLAKNIQYF.

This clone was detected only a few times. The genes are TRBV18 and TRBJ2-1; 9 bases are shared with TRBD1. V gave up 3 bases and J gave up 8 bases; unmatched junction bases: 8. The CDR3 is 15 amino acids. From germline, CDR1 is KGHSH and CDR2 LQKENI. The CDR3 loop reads CASSPITGQGYEQFF. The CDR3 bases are TGTGCCAGCTCACCGATAACCGGACAGGGGTATGAGCAGTTCTTC.

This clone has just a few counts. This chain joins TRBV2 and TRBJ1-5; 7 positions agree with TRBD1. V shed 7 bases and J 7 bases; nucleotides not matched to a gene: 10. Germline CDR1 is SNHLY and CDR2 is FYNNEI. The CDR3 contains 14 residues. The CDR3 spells CASIPTGSDQPQHF. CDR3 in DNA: TGTGCCAGCATTCCGACAGGGTCGGACCAGCCCCAGCATTTT.

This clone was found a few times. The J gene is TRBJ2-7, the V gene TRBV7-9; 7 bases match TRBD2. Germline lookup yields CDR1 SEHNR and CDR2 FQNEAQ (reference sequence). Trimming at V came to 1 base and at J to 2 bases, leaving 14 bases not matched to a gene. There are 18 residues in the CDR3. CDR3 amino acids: CASSLGGPWTRPPYEQYF. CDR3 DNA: TGTGCCAGCAGCTTAGGGGGACCCTGGACTAGGCCCCCCTACGAGCAGTACTTC.

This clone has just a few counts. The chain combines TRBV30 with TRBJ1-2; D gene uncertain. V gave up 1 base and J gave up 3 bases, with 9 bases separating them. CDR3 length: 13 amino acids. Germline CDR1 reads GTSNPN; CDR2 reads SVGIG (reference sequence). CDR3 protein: CAWSAAGYYGYTF. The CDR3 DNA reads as TGTGCCTGGAGTGCGGCAGGATACTATGGCTACACCTTC.

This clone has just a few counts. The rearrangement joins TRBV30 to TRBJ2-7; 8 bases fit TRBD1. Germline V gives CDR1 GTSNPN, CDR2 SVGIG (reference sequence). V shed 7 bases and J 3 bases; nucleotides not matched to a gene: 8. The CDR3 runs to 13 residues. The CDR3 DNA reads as TGTGCCTTCCTGGAGGACAGGGACTACGAGCAGTACTTC. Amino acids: CAFLEDRDYEQYF.

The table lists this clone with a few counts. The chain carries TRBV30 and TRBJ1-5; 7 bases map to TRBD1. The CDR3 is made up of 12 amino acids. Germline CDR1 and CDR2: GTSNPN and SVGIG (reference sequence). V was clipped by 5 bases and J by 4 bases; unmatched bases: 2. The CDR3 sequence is CAWDRDNQPQHF. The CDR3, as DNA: TGTGCCTGGGACAGGGATAATCAGCCCCAGCATTTT.

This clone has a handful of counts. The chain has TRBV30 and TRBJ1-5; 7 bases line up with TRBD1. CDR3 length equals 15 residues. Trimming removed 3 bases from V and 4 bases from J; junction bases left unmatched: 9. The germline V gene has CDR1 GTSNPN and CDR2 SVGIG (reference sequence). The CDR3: CAWSKKQGPNQPQHF. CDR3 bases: TGTGCCTGGAGCAAAAAACAGGGGCCGAATCAGCCCCAGCATTTT.